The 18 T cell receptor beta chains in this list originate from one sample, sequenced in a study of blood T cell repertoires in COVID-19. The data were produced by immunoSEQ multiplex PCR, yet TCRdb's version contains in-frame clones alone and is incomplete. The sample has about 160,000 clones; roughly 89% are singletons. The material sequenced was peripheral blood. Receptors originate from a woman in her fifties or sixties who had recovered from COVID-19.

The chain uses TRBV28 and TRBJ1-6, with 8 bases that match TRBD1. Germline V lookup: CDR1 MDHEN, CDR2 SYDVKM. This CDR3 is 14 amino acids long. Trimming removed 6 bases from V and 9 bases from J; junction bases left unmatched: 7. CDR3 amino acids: CASRPQDRVSPLHF. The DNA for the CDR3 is TGTGCCAGCAGACCACAGGACAGGGTTTCACCCCTCCACTTT.

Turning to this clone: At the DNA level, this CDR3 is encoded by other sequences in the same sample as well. The DNA for the CDR3 is TGTGCCAGCAGCTTGGCCGGAGGAGCACACTACGAGCAGTACTTC. The encoded protein is CASSLAGGAHYEQYF. This chain links TRBV5-6 with TRBJ2-7; D might be TRBD2 (5 bases). V was pared by 0 bases and J by 3 bases, with 13 bases between. Germline CDR1 reads SGHDT; CDR2 reads YYEEEE. The CDR3 runs 15 residues.

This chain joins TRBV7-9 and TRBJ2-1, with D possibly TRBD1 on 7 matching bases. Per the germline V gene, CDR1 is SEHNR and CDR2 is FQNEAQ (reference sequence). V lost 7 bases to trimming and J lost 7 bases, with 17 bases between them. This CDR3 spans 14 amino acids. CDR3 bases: TGTGCCAGCAACCCGAGGGGGCGGGGTAATGAGCAGTTCTTC. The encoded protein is CASNPRGRGNEQFF.

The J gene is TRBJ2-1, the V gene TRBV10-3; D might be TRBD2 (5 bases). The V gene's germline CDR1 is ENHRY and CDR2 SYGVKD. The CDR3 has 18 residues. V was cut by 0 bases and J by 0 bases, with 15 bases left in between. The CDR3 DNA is TGTGCCATCAGTGAGTCCGAACTAGACTTAAGCTCCTACAATGAGCAGTTCTTC. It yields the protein CAISESELDLSSYNEQFF.

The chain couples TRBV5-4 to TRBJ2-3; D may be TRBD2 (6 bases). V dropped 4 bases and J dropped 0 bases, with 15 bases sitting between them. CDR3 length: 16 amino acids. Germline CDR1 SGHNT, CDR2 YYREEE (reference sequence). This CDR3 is CASSPWGGVSTDTQYF. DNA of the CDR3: TGTGCCAGCAGCCCGTGGGGCGGGGTTAGCACAGATACGCAGTATTTT.

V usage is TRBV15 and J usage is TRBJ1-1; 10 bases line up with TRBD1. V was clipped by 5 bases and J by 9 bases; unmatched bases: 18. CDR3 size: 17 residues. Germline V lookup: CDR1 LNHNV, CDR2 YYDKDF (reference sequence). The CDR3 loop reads CATSEEHAGTGAVKAFF. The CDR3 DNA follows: TGTGCCACCAGCGAAGAACACGCCGGGACAGGGGCCGTCAAAGCTTTCTTT.

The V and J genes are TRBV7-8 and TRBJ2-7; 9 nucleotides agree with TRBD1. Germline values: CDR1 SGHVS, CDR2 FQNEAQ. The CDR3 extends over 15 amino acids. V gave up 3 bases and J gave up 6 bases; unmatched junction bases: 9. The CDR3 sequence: CASSLKTGGTGEQYF. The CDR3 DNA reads TGTGCCAGCAGCTTGAAGACAGGGGGGACGGGCGAGCAGTACTTC.

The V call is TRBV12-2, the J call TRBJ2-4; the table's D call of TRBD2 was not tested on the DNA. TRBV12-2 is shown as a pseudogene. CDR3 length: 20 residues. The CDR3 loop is CASRLESGGPPRKAKNIQYF. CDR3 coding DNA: TGTGCAAGTCGCTTAGAAAGCGGGGGGCCACCCAGGAAGGCCAAAAACATTCAGTACTTC.

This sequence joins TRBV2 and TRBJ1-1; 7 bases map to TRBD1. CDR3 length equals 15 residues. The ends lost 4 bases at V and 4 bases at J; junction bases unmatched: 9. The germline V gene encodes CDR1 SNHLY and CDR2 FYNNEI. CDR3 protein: CASSAARGPFTEAFF. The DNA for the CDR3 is TGTGCCAGCAGTGCTGCAAGGGGGCCCTTCACTGAAGCTTTCTTT.

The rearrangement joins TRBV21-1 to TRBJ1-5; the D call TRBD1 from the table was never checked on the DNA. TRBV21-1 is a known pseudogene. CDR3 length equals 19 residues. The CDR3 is CASSKKADRGRHSNQPQHF. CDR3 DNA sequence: TGTGCCAGCAGCAAAAAGGCTGACAGGGGACGACATAGCAATCAGCCCCAGCATTTT.

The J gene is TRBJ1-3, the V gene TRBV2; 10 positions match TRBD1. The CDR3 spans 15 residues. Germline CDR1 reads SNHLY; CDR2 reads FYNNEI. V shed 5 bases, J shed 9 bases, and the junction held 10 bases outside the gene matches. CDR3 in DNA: TGTGCCAGCAGTCTCACCCGGGACAGGGGTGGCACCATATATTTT. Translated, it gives CASSLTRDRGGTIYF.

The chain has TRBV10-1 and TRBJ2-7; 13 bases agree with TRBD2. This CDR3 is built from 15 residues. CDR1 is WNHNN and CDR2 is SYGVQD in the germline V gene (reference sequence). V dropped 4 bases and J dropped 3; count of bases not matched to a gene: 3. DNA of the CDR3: TGCGCCAGCAGTGGGACTAGCGGGGGCGACTACGAGCAGTACTTC. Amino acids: CASSGTSGGDYEQYF.

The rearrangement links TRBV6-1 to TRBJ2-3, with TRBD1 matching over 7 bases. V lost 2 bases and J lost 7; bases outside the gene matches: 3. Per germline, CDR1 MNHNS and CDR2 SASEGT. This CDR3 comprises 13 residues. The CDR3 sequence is CASSEIGGHTQYF. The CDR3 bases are TGTGCCAGCAGTGAAATAGGGGGCCATACGCAGTATTTT.

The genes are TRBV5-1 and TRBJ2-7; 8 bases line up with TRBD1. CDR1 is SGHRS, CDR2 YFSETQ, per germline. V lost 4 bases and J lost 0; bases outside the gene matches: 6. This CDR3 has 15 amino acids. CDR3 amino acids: CASSRQGIASYEQYF. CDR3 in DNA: TGCGCCAGCAGCCGACAGGGGATTGCCTCCTACGAGCAGTACTTC.

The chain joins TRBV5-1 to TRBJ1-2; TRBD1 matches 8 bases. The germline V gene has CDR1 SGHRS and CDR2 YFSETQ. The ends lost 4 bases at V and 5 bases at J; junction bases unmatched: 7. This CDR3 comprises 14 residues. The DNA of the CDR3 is TGCGCCAGCAGCCCGGCAGGGGGCTTATATGGCTACACCTTC. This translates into CASSPAGGLYGYTF.

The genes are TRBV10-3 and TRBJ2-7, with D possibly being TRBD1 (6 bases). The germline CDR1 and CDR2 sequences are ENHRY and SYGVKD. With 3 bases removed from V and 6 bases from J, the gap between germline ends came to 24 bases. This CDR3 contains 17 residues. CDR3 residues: CAISEYPSGTSPTEQYF. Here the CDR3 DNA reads TGTGCCATCAGTGAATATCCATCCGGGACATCTCCCACCGAGCAGTACTTC.

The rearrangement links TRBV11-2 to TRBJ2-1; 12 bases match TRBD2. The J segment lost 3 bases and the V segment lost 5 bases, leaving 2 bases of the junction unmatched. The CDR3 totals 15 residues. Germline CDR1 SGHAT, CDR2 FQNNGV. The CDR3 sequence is CASSGLAGNYNEQFF. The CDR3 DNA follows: TGTGCCAGCAGCGGACTAGCGGGGAACTACAATGAGCAGTTCTTC.

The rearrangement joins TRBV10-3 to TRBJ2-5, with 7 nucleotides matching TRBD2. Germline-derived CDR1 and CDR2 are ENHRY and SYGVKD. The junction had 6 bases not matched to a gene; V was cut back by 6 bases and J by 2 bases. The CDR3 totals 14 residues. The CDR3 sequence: CAIRAGTTQETQYF. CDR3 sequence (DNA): TGTGCCATCAGAGCCGGGACTACACAAGAGACCCAGTACTTC.